This entry concerns a single T cell receptor beta chain. Antigen unknown. Per the germline V gene, CDR1 is MNHNY and CDR2 is SVGAGI (reference sequence). The CDR3 spans 15 residues. Trimming at V came to 1 base and at J to 6 bases, leaving 8 bases not matched to a gene. This sample stems from a study of regulatory T cells. The PCR used 52 TRBV and 13 TRBJ primers. Generated by immunoSEQ multiplex PCR, the TCRdb table keeps only in-frame clones and is missing some. The sample lists tens of thousands of clones, around 89% occurring once. Study results and caveats: Hydrophobic residues at CDR3 positions 6 and 7 were enriched in conventional CD4+ T cells of CD3G-deficient patients.

CD4+ cells were sorted into CD25-high CD127-low regulatory cells and CD25-low CD127-high conventional cells. The receptor's source is a person under 35 with CD3G deficiency. This chain links TRBV6-6 with TRBJ1-2; 7 bases are a match to TRBD1. Sequencing was done on a sample of conventional CD4+ T cells sorted from blood. In DNA, the CDR3 is TGTGCCAGCAGTTACTTAAACAGGGGACGGAATGGCTACACCTTC. Its translation: CASSYLNRGRNGYTF.